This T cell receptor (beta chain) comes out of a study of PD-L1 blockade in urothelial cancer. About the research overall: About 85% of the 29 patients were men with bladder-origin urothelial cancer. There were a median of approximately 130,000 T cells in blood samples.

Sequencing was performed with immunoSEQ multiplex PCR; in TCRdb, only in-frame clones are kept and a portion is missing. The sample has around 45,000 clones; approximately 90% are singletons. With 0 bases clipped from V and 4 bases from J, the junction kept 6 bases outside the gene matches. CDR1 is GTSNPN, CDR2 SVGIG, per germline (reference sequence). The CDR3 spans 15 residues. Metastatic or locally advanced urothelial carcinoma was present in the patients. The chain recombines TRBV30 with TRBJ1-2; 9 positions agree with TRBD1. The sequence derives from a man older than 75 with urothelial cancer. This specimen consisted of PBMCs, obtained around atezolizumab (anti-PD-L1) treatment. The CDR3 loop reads CAWSVQGAQGYGYTF. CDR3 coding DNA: TGTGCCTGGAGTGTACAGGGGGCGCAGGGCTATGGCTACACCTTC.